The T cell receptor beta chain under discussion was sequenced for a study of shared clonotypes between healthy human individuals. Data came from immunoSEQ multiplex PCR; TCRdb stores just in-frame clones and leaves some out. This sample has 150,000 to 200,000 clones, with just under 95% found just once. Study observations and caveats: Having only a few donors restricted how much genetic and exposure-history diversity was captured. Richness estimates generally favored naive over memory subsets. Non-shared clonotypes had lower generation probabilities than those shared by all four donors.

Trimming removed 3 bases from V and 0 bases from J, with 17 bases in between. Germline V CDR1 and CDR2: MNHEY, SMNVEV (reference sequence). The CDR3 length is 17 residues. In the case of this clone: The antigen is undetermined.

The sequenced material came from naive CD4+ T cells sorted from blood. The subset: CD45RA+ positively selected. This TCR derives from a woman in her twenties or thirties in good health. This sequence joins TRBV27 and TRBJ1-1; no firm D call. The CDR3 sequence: CASSLGRTWAVNTEAFF. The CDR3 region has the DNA TGTGCCAGCAGTTTGGGTCGGACCTGGGCCGTGAACACTGAAGCTTTCTTT.